This T cell receptor beta chain derives from a study of cytotoxic CD8 clonotypes in ibrutinib-treated CLL. Study overall: After median around 68 months, approximately 15 stayed in remission, around twelve progressed; responses about 24 partial, 2 complete. Response specimens were obtained following a median treatment duration of 12 months, with a range of 6 to 36. General study results and limits: Against age-matched healthy donors, baseline clonality ran higher and tracked circulating CD8+ T-cell counts.

In the case of this clone: Its antigen is as yet unknown.

Sequencing was designed to attain a depth spanning 1 in 200,000 to 1 in 1 million T cells. Profiling relied on immunoSEQ multiplex PCR, and the TCRdb table lists in-frame clones only, not all of them. The sample records some 350,000 clones, over 55% being singletons. Between the trimmed V and J ends, which lost 4 bases and 0 bases, there was a span of 17 bases. This CDR3 is 17 amino acids long. Germline CDR1 reads LNHNV; CDR2 reads YYDKDF (reference sequence). The genes are TRBV15 and TRBJ2-3; weak D call: TRBD2 (6 bases). The specimen was PBMCs, collected after 36 months of ibrutinib treatment. The receptor was isolated from a human donor with chronic lymphocytic leukemia. This CDR3 reads CATSKGGGLSSTDTQYF. The CDR3 region has the DNA TGTGCCACCAGCAAGGGCGGAGGGTTATCTAGCACAGATACGCAGTATTTT.